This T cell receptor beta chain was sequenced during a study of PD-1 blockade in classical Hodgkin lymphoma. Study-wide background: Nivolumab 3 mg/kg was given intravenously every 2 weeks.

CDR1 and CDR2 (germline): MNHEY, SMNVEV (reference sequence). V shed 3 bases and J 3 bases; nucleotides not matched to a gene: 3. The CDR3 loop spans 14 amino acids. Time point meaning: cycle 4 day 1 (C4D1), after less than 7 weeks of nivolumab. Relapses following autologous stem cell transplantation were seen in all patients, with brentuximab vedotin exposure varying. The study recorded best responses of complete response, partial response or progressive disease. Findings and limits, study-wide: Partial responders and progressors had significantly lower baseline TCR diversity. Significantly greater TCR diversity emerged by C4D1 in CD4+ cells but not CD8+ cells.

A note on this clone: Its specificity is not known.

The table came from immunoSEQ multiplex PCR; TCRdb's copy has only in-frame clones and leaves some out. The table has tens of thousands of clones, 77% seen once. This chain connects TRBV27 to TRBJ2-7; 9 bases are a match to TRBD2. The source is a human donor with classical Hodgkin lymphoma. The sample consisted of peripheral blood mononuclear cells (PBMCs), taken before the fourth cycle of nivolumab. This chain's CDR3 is CASSLRGGDYEQYF. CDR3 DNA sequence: TGTGCCAGCAGTTTGCGGGGGGGGGACTACGAGCAGTACTTC.